The TCR beta chain under discussion was sequenced for a study of shared clonotypes between healthy human individuals. Study-wide findings and caveats: Naive subsets usually exceeded memory subsets in estimated richness.

Using immunoSEQ multiplex PCR, the repertoire was profiled, and TCRdb retains in-frame clones only, with some absent. This table holds roughly 2.4 million clones, 90% to 96% found once. Caucasian adults living in Nashville, Tennessee, provided all samples. Memory CD4+ cells were the fraction left after CD45RA+ naive selection. Looked up from germline, CDR1 is LGHNA and CDR2 is YSLEER. The CDR3 is 14 amino acids. V lost 3 bases and J 3 bases, leaving 12 bases between the germline ends. In the case of this clone: Its target is not known.

The chain couples TRBV4-3 to TRBJ2-7; TRBD1 is a possible D gene (6 bases). Sequencing was performed on naive CD4+ T cells sorted from blood. Subset described: CD45RA+ positively selected. The source of this sequence is a man aged 18 to 29 in good health. CDR3 coding DNA: TGCGCCAGCAGCCAGGCCCGGGACAACTACGAGCAGTACTTC. It yields the protein CASSQARDNYEQYF.